The 21 T cell receptor beta chains below all came from one sample that was sequenced in a study of CD8 T cells in Susac syndrome. It was with random hexamers that roughly 0.5 to 1 ug RNA was reverse transcribed. TCRdb reprocessed the immunoSEQ multiplex PCR reads with MiXCR, giving one entry per CDR3 protein. The sample has about 210,000 distinct CDR3 sequences; 95% are singletons. Material: CD4+ T cells from PBMCs. Source of these receptors: a human donor with multiple sclerosis.

CDR3 in amino acids: CASLPGGPFTGELFF. As DNA, the CDR3 is TGTGCCAGCCTCCCAGGGGGGCCGTTCACCGGGGAGCTGTTTTTT. The J gene is TRBJ2-2, the V gene TRBV28, with D maybe TRBD1 (7 bases). CDR1 MDHEN and CDR2 SYDVKM come from the germline V gene. The CDR3 length is 15 residues. Trimming left V 8 bases short and J 4 bases short, with 17 bases between.

This clonotype has only one observation. The V and J genes are TRBV29-1 and TRBJ2-7; TRBD1 matches at 8 bases. The V gene end was trimmed by 3 bases and the J gene end by 5 bases; junction bases not matched to a gene: 0. The CDR3 spans 11 residues. Per the germline V gene, CDR1 is SQVTM and CDR2 is ANQGSEA. CDR3 protein: CSVETGDEQYF. DNA of the CDR3: TGCAGCGTTGAGACAGGGGACGAGCAGTACTTC.

The count of this clonotype is one. V usage is TRBV20-1 and J usage is TRBJ2-1, with 13 bases fitting TRBD2. Germline-derived CDR1 and CDR2 are DFQATT and SNEGSKA (reference sequence). Trimming took 3 bases from V and 5 from J; bases not matched to a gene: 7. This CDR3 region has 16 residues. CDR3 DNA sequence: TGCAGTGCTAGTCCGGGACTAGCGGGATCCGACAATGAGCAGTTCTTC. Protein product: CSASPGLAGSDNEQFF.

V is TRBV4-1 and J is TRBJ2-7; TRBD2 matches 9 bases. The CDR3 runs 14 residues. CDR1 and CDR2 from the germline V gene are MGHRA and YSYEKL. The V segment lost 5 bases and the J segment 0 bases; nucleotides outside the gene matches: 2. The CDR3 DNA reads TGCGCCAGCAGCTCTAGCGGGACCTCCTACGAGCAGTACTTC. Residues: CASSSSGTSYEQYF.

This chain uses TRBV12-3 or TRBV12-4 with TRBJ2-7; the D is unclear. The V and J ends lost 3 bases and 3 bases respectively, with 12 bases between them. The CDR3 runs to 14 residues. The CDR3 sequence is CASSLLGIGYEQYF. In DNA form, the CDR3 reads TGTGCCAGCAGTTTGCTGGGTATAGGCTACGAGCAGTACTTC.

The chain recombines TRBV7-2 with TRBJ2-1, with 9 bases identical to TRBD2. The length of the CDR3 is 14 residues. The V gene end was trimmed by 1 base and the J gene end by 10 bases; junction bases not matched to a gene: 5. The germline V gene has CDR1 SGHTA and CDR2 FQGNSA. In DNA, the CDR3 is TGTGCCAGCAGCTTAGGTCTTGGACTAGCGGAGCAGTTCTTC. Protein product: CASSLGLGLAEQFF. Full variable domain (remainder filled in from reference TRBV7-2 and TRBJ2-1): GAGVSQSPSNKVTEKGKDVELRCDPISGHTALYWYRQSLGQGLEFLIYFQGNSAPDKSGLPSDRFSAERTGGSVSTLTIQRTQQEDSAVYLCASSLGLGLAEQFFGPGTRLTVL.

J is TRBJ2-5 and V is TRBV20-1; D remains unclear. The V gene's germline CDR1 is DFQATT and CDR2 SNEGSKA (reference sequence). The V gene lost 3 bases and the J gene lost 5 bases, with 13 bases spanning the gap. The CDR3 contains 13 residues. The CDR3 nucleotides are TGCAGTGCTAGCGTCGTATTCCGCGAGACCCAGTACTTC. Translation: CSASVVFRETQYF.

The rearrangement uses TRBV30 and TRBJ2-2; D remains ambiguous. CDR1 is GTSNPN and CDR2 is SVGIG in the germline V gene (reference sequence). V was pared by 0 bases and J by 4 bases, with 6 bases between. The CDR3 spans 13 residues. The CDR3 spells CAWSVHGTGELFF. CDR3 nucleotide sequence: TGTGCCTGGAGTGTACACGGCACCGGGGAGCTGTTTTTT. The variable domain in full, with the rest retrieved from reference TRBV30 and TRBJ2-2, is SQTIHQWPATLVQPVGSPLSLECTVEGTSNPNLYWYRQAAGRGLQLLFYSVGIGQISSEVPQNLSASRPQDRQFILSSKKLLLSDSGFYLCAWSVHGTGELFFGEGSRLTVL.

The J gene is TRBJ1-2, the V gene TRBV9, with a tentative D call TRBD1 (5 bases). V gave up 0 bases and J gave up 4 bases, with 13 bases separating them. The germline gives CDR1 SGDLS, CDR2 YYNGEE. The CDR3 totals 15 residues. For the CDR3, the DNA is TGTGCCAGCAGCGTAGGGGGGACCGGAGGCTATGGCTACACCTTC. This translates into CASSVGGTGGYGYTF.

The J gene is TRBJ1-2, the V gene TRBV20-1; D is undetermined. V lost 6 bases, J lost 4 bases, and 18 bases lay in between. Germline V CDR1 and CDR2: DFQATT, SNEGSKA (reference sequence). The CDR3 runs 14 residues. This CDR3 reads CSAQARRDLYGYTF. CDR3 nucleotide sequence: TGCAGTGCCCAGGCCAGAAGGGATCTCTATGGCTACACCTTC.

V usage is TRBV4-2 and J usage is TRBJ2-1, with 7 bases matching TRBD2. The CDR3 contains 15 residues. With 0 bases clipped from V and 13 bases from J, the junction kept 12 bases outside the gene matches. The germline CDR1 and CDR2 sequences are LGHNA and YNFKEQ. The CDR3 sequence is CASSQEKAGIPGQFF. CDR3 coding DNA: TGTGCCAGCAGCCAAGAAAAAGCGGGGATACCGGGTCAGTTCTTC.

The chain uses TRBV7-2 and TRBJ2-7; D not certain. The V gene lost 4 bases and the J gene lost 9 bases, with 13 bases spanning the gap. Germline CDR1 SGHTA, CDR2 FQGNSA. The CDR3 has 12 residues. The CDR3 DNA follows: TGTGCCAGCAGCTCAGAAGGAGTGAGGCAGTACTTC. The encoded protein is CASSSEGVRQYF.

The V call is TRBV20-1, the J call TRBJ2-7; TRBD2 matches 9 bases. This CDR3 is built from 13 residues. Germline trimming cut 6 bases from V and 4 bases from J; bases unmatched to any gene: 7. CDR1 and CDR2 (germline): DFQATT, SNEGSKA (reference sequence). The CDR3 DNA follows: TGCAGTGCCACGACTAGCGGCCCGTACGAGCAGTACTTC. This codes for CSATTSGPYEQYF.

V usage is TRBV15 and J usage is TRBJ2-7, with 7 bases aligning to TRBD1. The V segment lost 1 base and the J segment 2 bases; nucleotides outside the gene matches: 5. This CDR3 has 15 amino acids. Germline lookup yields CDR1 LNHNV and CDR2 YYDKDF (reference sequence). The DNA for the CDR3 is TGTGCCACCAGCAGAGCGGGCAGGGGGACCTACGAGCAGTACTTC. Protein sequence: CATSRAGRGTYEQYF.

This chain joins TRBV9 and TRBJ2-7; D is uncertain. V lost 2 bases to trimming and J lost 3 bases, with 18 bases between them. The CDR3 totals 16 residues. Germline CDR1 reads SGDLS; CDR2 reads YYNGEE. The CDR3 is CASSVDPSTHFYEQYF. The DNA for the CDR3 is TGTGCCAGCAGCGTGGATCCCTCGACCCACTTCTACGAGCAGTACTTC.

The V call is TRBV29-1, the J call TRBJ1-1; D is undetermined. The CDR3 extends over 13 amino acids. Germline-derived CDR1 and CDR2 are SQVTM and ANQGSEA. V lost 6 bases to trimming and J lost 1 base, with 12 bases between them. CDR3 region: CSVVVGPNTEAFF. CDR3 coding DNA: TGCAGCGTCGTAGTTGGGCCGAACACTGAAGCTTTCTTT.

This sequence joins TRBV5-1 and TRBJ2-7, with TRBD1 matching over 7 bases. The J segment lost 5 bases and the V segment lost 0 bases, leaving 5 bases of the junction unmatched. The germline gives CDR1 SGHRS, CDR2 YFSETQ. The CDR3 is 14 amino acids. CDR3 amino acids: CASSLEGGRNEQYF. The DNA of the CDR3 is TGCGCCAGCAGCTTGGAAGGGGGCCGGAACGAGCAGTACTTC.

This chain connects TRBV9 to TRBJ2-1, with TRBD2 identical over 11 bases. After removal of 0 bases from V and 4 bases from J, the junction contained 9 bases not matched to a gene. Germline-derived CDR1 and CDR2 are SGDLS and YYNGEE. The CDR3 runs 18 residues. Here the CDR3 DNA reads TGTGCCAGCAGCGTAGCTCTTAGCGGGGGGGCCAGGTACAATGAGCAGTTCTTC. This sequence encodes CASSVALSGGARYNEQFF.

This chain joins TRBV29-1 and TRBJ2-7; 7 bases line up with TRBD2. V gave up 7 bases and J gave up 6 bases; unmatched junction bases: 21. Germline V gives CDR1 SQVTM, CDR2 ANQGSEA. The CDR3 is made up of 16 amino acids. The CDR3, as DNA: TGCAGCGCTGGGGGACTTTATGCGGGAGATACTTCCGAGCAGTACTTC. As protein: CSAGGLYAGDTSEQYF.

The chain has TRBV4-2 and TRBJ2-7; 9 bases are a match to TRBD1. This CDR3 comprises 16 residues. Germline V gene lookup returns CDR1 LGHNA and CDR2 YNFKEQ. V was clipped by 3 bases and J by 1 base; unmatched bases: 7. The CDR3 region has the DNA TGTGCCAGCAGCCAGCCACCCGGGACAGGGTCCTACGAGCAGTACTTC. Translating gives CASSQPPGTGSYEQYF.

The V and J genes are TRBV20-1 and TRBJ1-5; possibly TRBD1 for D (5 bases). The germline V gene has CDR1 DFQATT and CDR2 SNEGSKA (reference sequence). V was cut by 5 bases and J by 1 base, with 12 bases left in between. The CDR3 has 14 amino acids. The CDR3: CSARGAGSNQPQHF. DNA of the CDR3: TGCAGTGCTCGAGGGGCGGGGAGCAATCAGCCCCAGCATTTT.